This T cell receptor beta chain was sequenced in a study of T cells after yellow fever vaccination. TCRdb ran MiXCR on the 5' RACE reads and lists one entry per CDR3 protein. This sample has 250,000 or so distinct CDR3 sequences, with about 3.7% found just once. V lost 3 bases and J lost 6; bases outside the gene matches: 5. The CDR3 sequence is 14 residues long. This specimen consisted of PBMCs, obtained 15 days after the yellow fever booster vaccination. The receptor was isolated from a man aged 18 to 30 who received the YFV17D yellow fever vaccine. The rearrangement links TRBV12-3 or TRBV12-4 to TRBJ1-1, with 9 positions matching TRBD1. CDR3 amino acids: CASSFGQGFSEAFF. CDR3 bases: TGTGCCAGCAGTTTCGGACAGGGGTTTTCTGAAGCTTTCTTT.